What follows describes a single TCR beta chain. This record belongs to a study of T cell repertoires in cytomegalovirus infection. MiXCR, run by TCRdb on the reads, gives a single entry per CDR3 protein. The sample yields 150,000 to 200,000 distinct CDR3 sequences, roughly a fifth seen once. This CDR3 contains 16 residues. The V segment lost 2 bases and the J segment 4 bases; nucleotides outside the gene matches: 7. From germline, CDR1 is MNHEY and CDR2 SVGEGT. Sequenced material: PBMCs. V and J are TRBV6-2 or TRBV6-3 and TRBJ2-5; 10 bases map to TRBD2. This receptor was obtained from a human donor in good health (CMV status not recorded). Some clones in this sample may be carry-over from other donors' samples. Here the CDR3 DNA reads TGTGCCAGCAGTTACGGAGCGGGAGGGCCAGGAGAGACCCAGTACTTC. It encodes CASSYGAGGPGETQYF.